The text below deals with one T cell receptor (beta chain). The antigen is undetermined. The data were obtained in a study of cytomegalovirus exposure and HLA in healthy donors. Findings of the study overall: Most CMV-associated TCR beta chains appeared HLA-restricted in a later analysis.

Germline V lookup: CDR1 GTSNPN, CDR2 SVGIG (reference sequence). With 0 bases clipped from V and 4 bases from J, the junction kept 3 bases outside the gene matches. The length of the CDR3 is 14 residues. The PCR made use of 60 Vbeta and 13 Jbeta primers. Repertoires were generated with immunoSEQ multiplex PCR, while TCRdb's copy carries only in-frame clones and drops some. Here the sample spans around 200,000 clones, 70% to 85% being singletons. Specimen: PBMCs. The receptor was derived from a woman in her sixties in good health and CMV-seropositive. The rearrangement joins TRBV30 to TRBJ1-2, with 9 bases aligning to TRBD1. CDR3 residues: CAWSVWGQGYGYTF. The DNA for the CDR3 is TGTGCCTGGAGTGTATGGGGACAGGGCTATGGCTACACCTTC.